The rows below give T cell receptor beta chains drawn from one sample of a study of T cell repertoires in cytomegalovirus infection. These TCRs are of unknown antigen specificity. TCRdb reanalysed the reads using MiXCR and keeps one entry per CDR3 protein. This sample has some 800,000 distinct CDR3 sequences, with around a third found just once. Sequenced here: cultured CD8+ T cells from PBMCs, sampled from culture after CMV antigen stimulation. Receptors originate from a human donor in good health (CMV status not recorded). Some clones in this sample may be carry-over from other donors' samples. Both conserved end residues are part of each CDR3. A D gene is named only where the DNA matches it firmly. Expanded clones get a size class; other rows say once, few or many, or leave the size out.

V,D,J,size,CDR3,DNA
TRBV7-2,TRBD1,TRBJ2-5,many,CASSLVRDSQETQYF,TGTGCCAGCAGCTTAGTGAGGGACAGCCAAGAGACCCAGTACTTC
TRBV5-4,NA,TRBJ1-1,few,CASSLTRTMNTEAFF,TGTGCCAGCAGTCTGACCCGGACCATGAACACTGAAGCTTTCTTT
TRBV10-3,NA,TRBJ1-3,few,CAISVVLSGNTIYF,TGTGCCATCAGTGTTGTACTCTCTGGAAACACCATATATTTT
TRBV2,NA,TRBJ1-1,NA,CASGGYEAFF,TGTGCCAGCGGGGGTTATGAAGCTTTCTTT
TRBV5-1,NA,TRBJ1-5,NA,CASQPSGGVNQPQHF,TGCGCCAGCCAGCCATCGGGGGGCGTGAATCAGCCCCAGCATTTT
TRBV7-9,NA,TRBJ2-4,few,CASSPSRERLAKNIQYF,TGTGCCAGCAGCCCCTCCAGGGAGAGACTAGCCAAAAACATTCAGTACTTC
TRBV27,NA,TRBJ2-6,few,CASSLRDRANVLTF,TGTGCCAGCAGTTTAAGGGACAGGGCCAACGTCCTGACTTTC
TRBV6-6,TRBD2,TRBJ2-5,NA,CASSYSIELAGETQYF,TGTGCCAGCAGTTACTCGATTGAACTAGCGGGAGAGACCCAGTACTTC
TRBV7-6,NA,TRBJ2-1,few,CASSFRAGPYNEQFF,TGTGCCAGCAGCTTTCGGGCAGGACCCTACAATGAGCAGTTCTTC
TRBV5-1,NA,TRBJ2-7,NA,CASSYDRFSYEQYF,TGCGCCAGCAGCTACGACAGGTTTTCCTACGAGCAGTACTTC
TRBV7-6,TRBD1,TRBJ1-4,many,CASSNSASGQGPSRNEKLFF,TGTGCCAGCAGCAACTCAGCGTCGGGACAGGGTCCCTCCCGGAATGAAAAACTGTTTTTT
TRBV6-2/TRBV6-3,TRBD2,TRBJ2-3,many,CASSYGSGGGADTQYF,TGTGCCAGCAGTTACGGTAGCGGGGGGGGCGCAGATACGCAGTATTTT
TRBV4-1,NA,TRBJ1-1,NA,CASSQEATEAFF,TGCGCCAGCAGCCAAGAGGCTACTGAAGCTTTCTTT
TRBV11-3,TRBD1,TRBJ2-7,NA,CASSTGTGSEQYF,TGTGCCAGCAGCACCGGGACAGGGTCCGAGCAGTACTTC
TRBV5-1,NA,TRBJ1-1,few,CASSRRVSGTEAFF,TGCGCCAGCAGCCGAAGGGTTTCTGGGACTGAAGCTTTCTTT
TRBV6-5,TRBD1,TRBJ1-3,NA,CATKGQSSGNTIYF,TGTGCCACGAAGGGACAGAGCTCTGGAAACACCATATATTTT
TRBV6-1,NA,TRBJ1-5,few,CASSVRGKSNQPQHF,TGTGCCAGCAGTGTACGCGGAAAGAGCAATCAGCCCCAGCATTTT
TRBV7-9,TRBD1,TRBJ1-2,NA,CASSNRTGANYGYTF,TGTGCCAGCAGCAACAGGACAGGGGCTAACTATGGCTACACCTTC
TRBV12-5,NA,TRBJ1-5,NA,CASATAGYNQPQHF,TGTGCTAGTGCCACCGCAGGGTACAATCAGCCCCAGCATTTT
TRBV10-1,NA,TRBJ2-1,NA,CASSGCRYRFDMNEQFF,TGCGCCAGCAGCGGATGCCGATACAGGTTCGACATGAATGAGCAGTTCTTC
TRBV27,NA,TRBJ1-2,few,CASSFYGNYGYTF,TGTGCCAGCAGTTTTTATGGGAACTATGGCTACACCTTC
TRBV7-9,TRBD2,TRBJ2-7,few,CASSSVSGLAGIGEQYF,TGTGCCAGCAGTTCGGTTTCGGGACTAGCGGGGATCGGCGAGCAGTACTTC
TRBV13,NA,TRBJ1-2,NA,CASSQLGGPYGYTF,TGTGCCAGCAGCCAGCTCGGCGGACCCTATGGCTACACCTTC
TRBV5-8,NA,TRBJ2-1,NA,CAGSNRDGASDEQFF,TGTGCCGGCAGCAACCGGGACGGAGCCAGCGATGAGCAGTTCTTC
TRBV2,NA,TRBJ1-1,NA,CASSAGGWAEAFF,TGTGCCAGCAGTGCTGGGGGGTGGGCTGAAGCTTTCTTT
TRBV7-2,TRBD2,TRBJ2-1,many,CASSPESGGPGYNEQFF,TGTGCCAGCAGCCCAGAAAGCGGGGGGCCAGGCTACAATGAGCAGTTCTTC
TRBV5-4,TRBD2,TRBJ2-7,few,CASSLRAGTSKYEQYF,TGTGCCAGCAGCTTGAGGGCCGGGACTAGCAAGTACGAGCAGTACTTC